Listed below are T cell receptor beta chains from one sample, sequenced in a study of beta chain features in type 1 diabetes. Here immunoSEQ multiplex PCR was the method, and the copy in TCRdb shows in-frame clones only, minus some. The data show about 650,000 clones, with around 12% seen just once and 0.095% to 0.15% held by the top ten. Sequencing input: naive CD4+ T cells from blood. Receptors originate from a man aged 25 to 40 with type 1 diabetes. Each CDR3 is given with its conserved first and last residue. Each record gives: J gene, clone size, V gene, D gene, CDR3 DNA, CDR3 protein. A D gene is named only where the DNA matches it firmly. Not all rows give a size; the values are once, few, many and, for expanded clones, a class.

TRBJ2-7,few,TRBV30,-,TGTGCCTGGAGCGGGACACCCCACGAGCAGTACTTC,CAWSGTPHEQYF
TRBJ2-7,few,TRBV6-1,TRBD1,TGTGCCAGCAGTGAAGTTCCGGGACAGGGCCGCGAGCAGTACTTC,CASSEVPGQGREQYF
TRBJ2-1,-,TRBV11-2,-,TGTGCCAGCAGCCCGGGGTCCCAGCGTGAGCAGTTCTTC,CASSPGSQREQFF
TRBJ2-1,-,TRBV5-4,-,TGTGCCAGCAGCCCGGGGGACTACAATGAGCAGTTCTTC,CASSPGDYNEQFF
TRBJ2-4,-,TRBV29-1,-,TGCAGCGTTGGTAGGGCCCCAACAAGAGGCAAAAACATTCAGTACTTC,CSVGRAPTRGKNIQYF
TRBJ1-5,-,TRBV6-5,-,TGTGCCAGCAGTTACTCGAGGCAGAGCAATCAGCCCCAGCATTTT,CASSYSRQSNQPQHF
TRBJ2-5,few,TRBV11-2,-,TGTGCCAGCAGCCCCTACGAAGAGACCCAGTACTTC,CASSPYEETQYF
TRBJ1-4,few,TRBV5-4,TRBD1,TGTGCCAGCAGTCAGCCGGGACAGTCAAATGAAAAACTGTTTTTT,CASSQPGQSNEKLFF
TRBJ2-3,few,TRBV7-2,-,TGTGCCAGCAGCTTAGTTCTGCAGGGGCCCACAGATACGCAGTATTTT,CASSLVLQGPTDTQYF
TRBJ1-1,-,TRBV6-6,-,TGTGCCAGCAGTGGGACGGAGAACACTGAAGCTTTCTTT,CASSGTENTEAFF
TRBJ2-2,-,TRBV29-1,-,TGCAGCGTTAGGCAGGTGCCCCCCGAAGGCACCGGGGAGCTGTTTTTT,CSVRQVPPEGTGELFF
TRBJ1-3,few,TRBV25-1,-,TGTGCCAGCAGCCGGGACGCCGCCTCTGGAAACACCATATATTTT,CASSRDAASGNTIYF
TRBJ1-3,-,TRBV30,-,TGTGCCTGGGACAGGAGCTCTGGAAACACCATATATTTT,CAWDRSSGNTIYF
TRBJ2-7,few,TRBV30,TRBD2,TGTGCCTGGAGTGGGACTAGCGGGGGGGATTACTACGAGCAGTACTTC,CAWSGTSGGDYYEQYF
TRBJ2-2,few,TRBV7-8,TRBD2,TGTGCCAGCAGCGGACAGGGACTAGCGGGGGCCTACACCGGGGAGCTGTTTTTT,CASSGQGLAGAYTGELFF
TRBJ2-4,-,TRBV4-3,TRBD2,TGCGCCAGCAGCCAAGGCACAGGCCCAGCGGGGAACATTCAGTACTTC,CASSQGTGPAGNIQYF
TRBJ1-5,-,TRBV7-9,TRBD1,TGTGCCAGCAGCCCAGGACAGGGAGTTGGCAGCAATCAGCCCCAGCATTTT,CASSPGQGVGSNQPQHF
TRBJ2-7,few,TRBV4-3,-,TGCGCCAGCAGCCAAGATATAGCGGTTCTCTCCTACGAGCAGTACTTC,CASSQDIAVLSYEQYF
TRBJ2-7,-,TRBV11-2,TRBD1,TGTGCCAGCAGCCCTGCTCCCGTGTCAGGGGGCCTCTACGAGCAGTACTTC,CASSPAPVSGGLYEQYF
TRBJ2-3,-,TRBV7-9,-,TGTGCCACCTCGAGGGGGGACAGTACAGATACGCAGTATTTT,CATSRGDSTDTQYF
TRBJ1-1,-,TRBV7-9,-,TGTGCCAGCAACGGGGACACTGAAGCTTTCTTT,CASNGDTEAFF
TRBJ2-5,-,TRBV6-1,TRBD2,TGTGCCAGCAGCGCGGGACTAGCAATGGAGACCCAGTACTTC,CASSAGLAMETQYF
TRBJ2-5,-,TRBV9,-,TGTGCCAGCAGCGTAGCGGACGGATTAGCACGAGGTGTTGGGAGCCGATCCGGAGAGACCCAGTACTTC,CASSVADGLARGVGSRSGETQYF
TRBJ2-7,-,TRBV28,-,TGTGCCAGCACTGACACCTACGAGCAGTACTTC,CASTDTYEQYF
TRBJ1-2,few,TRBV6-5,TRBD1,TGTGCCAGCAGTCCGGGACAGGGTTTCTATGGCTACACCTTC,CASSPGQGFYGYTF
TRBJ2-6,few,TRBV11-2,TRBD2,TGTGCCAGCAGCTTAAATGGCGGGGGGGCCGCTGGGGCCAACGTCCTGACTTTC,CASSLNGGGAAGANVLTF
TRBJ1-2,-,TRBV6-1,TRBD1,TGTGCCAGCAGCGGACAGGGTCTCCATGGCTACACCTTC,CASSGQGLHGYTF
TRBJ2-5,few,TRBV5-1,-,TGCGCCAGCAGCGTGGATCCTGACGCGCGGACCCAGTACTTC,CASSVDPDARTQYF
TRBJ1-1,few,TRBV2,-,TGTGCCAGCAGGTTTTCCCGGGGCATTCTCGAAAGGGACACTGAAGCTTTCTTT,CASRFSRGILERDTEAFF
TRBJ1-1,few,TRBV5-6,-,TGTGCCAGCAGCTTGAAGGGATGGACTGAAGCTTTCTTT,CASSLKGWTEAFF
TRBJ2-1,-,TRBV7-9,-,TGTGCCAGCAGCTTAAAGAATACCGGGGGCAATGAGCAGTTCTTC,CASSLKNTGGNEQFF
TRBJ2-7,-,TRBV5-6,TRBD1,TGTGCCAGCAGCTCCTCAAAGGGACAGGGGGCAGGAAGAACGTACGAGCAGTACTTC,CASSSSKGQGAGRTYEQYF
TRBJ2-4,-,TRBV18,-,TGTGCCAGCTCACCACCAGGCGGGTTCTCGTTATACTTC,CASSPPGGFSLYF
TRBJ1-3,-,TRBV29-1,-,TGCAGCGTGGTCCGGGACACCTCTGGAAACACCATATATTTT,CSVVRDTSGNTIYF
TRBJ2-5,-,TRBV7-2,TRBD1,TGTGCCAGCAGCTTAATAGGGGACAGGGAACAGACCCAGTACTTC,CASSLIGDREQTQYF
TRBJ2-7,few,TRBV28,TRBD1,TGTGCCAGCAGTTTTCGTCTCGGGACAGGGCACGAGCAGTACTTC,CASSFRLGTGHEQYF
TRBJ1-6,-,TRBV7-2,-,TGTGCCAGCAGCCCTCAGCCGGGATATAATTCACCCCTCCACTTT,CASSPQPGYNSPLHF
TRBJ2-7,-,TRBV15,TRBD2,TGTGCCACCAGCAGCTTCGGGACTAGCGGTTCCTACGAGCAGTACTTC,CATSSFGTSGSYEQYF
TRBJ2-3,few,TRBV4-2,TRBD1,TGTGCCAGCAGCCAAGGCAGACAGGGGGCTATCTCCGTGGTAGATACGCAGTATTTT,CASSQGRQGAISVVDTQYF
TRBJ1-2,few,TRBV30,-,TGTGCCTGGAGTGTAGGGGGGGATGGCTACACCTTC,CAWSVGGDGYTF
TRBJ1-2,few,TRBV29-1,-,TGCAGCGTTGAGGTTAACTATGGCTACACCTTC,CSVEVNYGYTF
TRBJ2-1,few,TRBV30,-,TGTGCCTGGAGTGCTGGAACAAACAATGAGCAGTTCTTC,CAWSAGTNNEQFF
TRBJ2-1,few,TRBV29-1,-,TGCAGCGTTGGGCCCCCTAATGAGCAGTTCTTC,CSVGPPNEQFF
TRBJ1-4,-,TRBV9,-,TGTGCCAGCAGCGTTGGGCGTTTTAATGAAAAACTGTTTTTT,CASSVGRFNEKLFF
TRBJ2-3,few,TRBV25-1,-,TGTGCCAGCAGTGAATCATACGGACTTTACACAGATACGCAGTATTTT,CASSESYGLYTDTQYF
TRBJ1-1,-,TRBV7-2,-,TGTGCCAGCAGCATTAGTTGGGAAAGCACTGAAGCTTTCTTT,CASSISWESTEAFF